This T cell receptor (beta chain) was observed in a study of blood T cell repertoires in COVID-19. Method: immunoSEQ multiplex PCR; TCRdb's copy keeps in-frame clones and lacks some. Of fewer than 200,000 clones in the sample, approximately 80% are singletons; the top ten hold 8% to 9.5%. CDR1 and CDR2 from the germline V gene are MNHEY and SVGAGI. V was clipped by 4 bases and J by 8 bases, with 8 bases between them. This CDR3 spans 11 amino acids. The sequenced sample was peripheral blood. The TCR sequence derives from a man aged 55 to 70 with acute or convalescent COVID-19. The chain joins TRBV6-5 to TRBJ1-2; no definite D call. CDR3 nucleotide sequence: TGTGCCAGCAGTTCCCTGAGAGGCTACACCTTC. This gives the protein CASSSLRGYTF.